The 7 T cell receptor beta chains listed next were all sequenced from one sample in a study of blood T cells in healthy people across ages. Next came a second PCR, run for roughly 6 to 11 cycles, which used a sample-barcoded 5' primer along with a J-beta primer mix. From the 5' RACE reads, TCRdb called clonotypes with MiXCR, one entry per CDR3 protein. Altogether over 500,000 distinct CDR3 sequences are present, around a quarter being singletons, with the ten largest covering 3% to 4.5%. The same data also contributed to another study, on T cells of mothers and their children.

Material for sequencing was blood. Source of these receptors: a boy between 2 and 15 years old in good health.

This clonotype has just a few counts. The rearrangement joins TRBV28 to TRBJ2-1; D not certain. V shed 5 bases and J shed 4 bases, with 15 bases lying between them. CDR3 length: 15 residues. Per germline, CDR1 MDHEN and CDR2 SYDVKM. CDR3 bases: TGTGCCAGCAGTCCCCAAGGGCAAAAATACAATGAGCAGTTCTTC. As protein: CASSPQGQKYNEQFF.

This clonotype turned up a few times. The V call is TRBV15, the J call TRBJ2-7; D uncertain. The CDR3 has 13 residues. With 0 bases removed from V and 3 bases from J, the gap between germline ends came to 6 bases. CDR1 is LNHNV and CDR2 is YYDKDF in the germline V gene (reference sequence). This chain's CDR3 is CATSRDLGYEQYF. Here the CDR3 DNA reads TGTGCCACCAGCAGAGATCTGGGCTACGAGCAGTACTTC.

This clonotype was observed a few times. Sequence at one end of the junction differs from germline and may be a read error. The J gene is TRBJ1-1, the V gene TRBV7-7; D is unresolved. The CDR3 length is 13 residues. Germline CDR1 reads SSHAT; CDR2 reads FNYEAQ (reference sequence). The CDR3, as DNA: TGTGCTAGCAGCCTAGTCCCGGGCACTGAAGCTTTCTTT. Amino acid sequence: CASSLVPGTEAFF.

This clonotype has more than one count but fewer than ten. The rearrangement links TRBV2 to TRBJ2-7; D is perhaps TRBD2 (6 bases). V dropped 6 bases and J dropped 0 bases, with 12 bases sitting between them. Germline V gene lookup returns CDR1 SNHLY and CDR2 FYNNEI. The CDR3 extends over 14 amino acids. CDR3 nucleotide sequence: TGTGCCAGCAGGCCTGGGGGGATCTCCTACGAGCAGTACTTC. This gives the protein CASRPGGISYEQYF.

The chain combines TRBV7-8 with TRBJ2-5, with 8 bases fitting TRBD2. The closer fit of TRBJ2-7 to the DNA end suggests the J call may be wrong. Germline CDR1 reads SGHVS; CDR2 reads FQNEAQ. The CDR3 length is 15 residues. CDR3 in amino acids: CASSWMGGRPGEQYF. The CDR3, as DNA: TGTGCCAGCAGCTGGATGGGCGGGAGGCCGGGCGAGCAGTACTTC.

This clonotype was counted a few times. The V and J genes are TRBV20-1 and TRBJ2-1; no clear D gene. The ends were cut back, 7 bases at V and 7 bases at J, with 11 bases in the middle. Germline CDR1 DFQATT, CDR2 SNEGSKA (reference sequence). The CDR3 extends over 11 amino acids. The CDR3 nucleotides read TGCAGTGTCCCATTAGGGAATGAGCAGTTCTTC. This codes for CSVPLGNEQFF.

CDR3 sequence reads: CASSERRGSYNEQFF. DNA for the CDR3: TGTGCCAGCAGTGAACGCAGGGGCTCCTACAATGAGCAGTTCTTC. The V gene is TRBV6-1, the J gene TRBJ2-1; weak D call: TRBD1 (6 bases). Trimming shortened V by 2 bases and J by 0 bases, and 8 bases separated the two germline ends. In germline, CDR1 is MNHNS, CDR2 SASEGT. CDR3 length: 15 residues.